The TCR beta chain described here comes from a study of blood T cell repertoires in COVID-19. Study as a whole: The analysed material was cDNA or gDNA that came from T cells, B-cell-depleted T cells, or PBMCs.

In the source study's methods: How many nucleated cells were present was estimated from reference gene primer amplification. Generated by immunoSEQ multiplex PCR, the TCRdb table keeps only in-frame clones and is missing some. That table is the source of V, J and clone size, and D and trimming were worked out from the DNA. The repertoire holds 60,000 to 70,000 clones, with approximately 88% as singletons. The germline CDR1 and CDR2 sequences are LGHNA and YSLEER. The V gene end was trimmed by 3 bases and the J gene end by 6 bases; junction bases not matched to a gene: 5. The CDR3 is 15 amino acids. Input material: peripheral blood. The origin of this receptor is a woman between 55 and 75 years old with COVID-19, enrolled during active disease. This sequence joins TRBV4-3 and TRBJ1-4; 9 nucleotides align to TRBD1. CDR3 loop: CASSHSRDRDEKLFF. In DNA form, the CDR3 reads TGCGCCAGCAGCCATAGCCGGGACAGGGATGAAAAACTGTTTTTT.